A selection of T cell receptor beta chains follows, all from one sample in a study of CD8 T cells in Susac syndrome. In TCRdb, the immunoSEQ multiplex PCR reads were re-called with MiXCR into one record per CDR3 protein. The table includes about 240,000 distinct CDR3 sequences, less than 96% detected once. Sequenced: CD4+ T cells from PBMCs. Receptors originate from a human donor with Susac syndrome. The CDR3 runs from the conserved cysteine through the conserved F or W. Fields, in order: clone size, D gene, V gene, J gene, CDR3 DNA, CDR3 protein. The D gene is left open where the match is weak. Size is stated for part of the rows, as once, few or many counts, or as a class when the clone is expanded.

>once|TRBD2|TRBV20-1|TRBJ2-1
TGCAGTGCTGCTGGGGGGGGGTCCTACAATGAGCAGTTCTTC
CSAAGGGSYNEQFF
>-|TRBD2|TRBV3-1|TRBJ2-5
TGTGCCAGCAGCCAACTACTAGCGGACCAAGAGACCCAGTACTTC
CASSQLLADQETQYF
>-|TRBD2|TRBV6-2/TRBV6-3|TRBJ2-1
TGTGCCAGCAGCCCCTATCGGCCTAGCGGGACTAACAATGAGCAGTTCTTC
CASSPYRPSGTNNEQFF
>-|TRBD2|TRBV4-1|TRBJ2-1
TGCGCCAGCAGCCAAGCTAGCGGGAGAGCGTCAAGAGACAATGAGCAGTTCTTC
CASSQASGRASRDNEQFF
>-|-|TRBV13|TRBJ2-3
TGTGCCAGCAGCTTAAAGACTACCGGGACAGATACGCAGTATTTT
CASSLKTTGTDTQYF
>-|TRBD2|TRBV29-1|TRBJ2-3
TGCAGCGTCCCCTATAGGGGGGGACTAGCGGGAGCCCCGGACCGGGCCGAAGATACGCAGTATTTT
CSVPYRGGLAGAPDRAEDTQYF
>-|-|TRBV5-4|TRBJ2-1
TGTGCCAGCAGCTTGGGTAACGAAAGGAATGAGCAGTTCTTC
CASSLGNERNEQFF
>-|-|TRBV4-1|TRBJ1-5
TGCGCCAGCAGCCAAGCACTCAGGGCCCCCCAGCATTTT
CASSQALRAPQHF
>-|TRBD2|TRBV24-1|TRBJ2-1
TGTGCCACCAGTGATAGAGGGACTAGCGGGAGTGTTGAGCAGTTCTTC
CATSDRGTSGSVEQFF
>-|-|TRBV6-5|TRBJ2-1
TGTGCCAGCAGTTACTCGTGGGGGAGCTCCTACAATGAGCAGTTCTTC
CASSYSWGSSYNEQFF
>-|-|TRBV19|TRBJ1-5
TGTGCCAGTAGCAGGGAAGGGGGACAGCCCCAGCATTTT
CASSREGGQPQHF
>-|-|TRBV9|TRBJ2-7
TGTGCCAGCAGCGTAGATTTGGCGGGAACACTTGGCGAGCAGTACTTC
CASSVDLAGTLGEQYF
>-|-|TRBV7-2|TRBJ2-7
TGTGCCAGCAGCTTAGCGCCAGCTATAGACGAGCAGTACTTC
CASSLAPAIDEQYF
>-|-|TRBV11-1|TRBJ1-2
TGTGCCAGCAGCCGCACGAAGATTCGGGCGGTTGGAGGCTACACCTTC
CASSRTKIRAVGGYTF
>-|-|TRBV20-1|TRBJ1-2
TGCAGTGCTAGAGATCAGCGGGGGGCTTCTGGCTACACCTTC
CSARDQRGASGYTF
>-|TRBD1|TRBV29-1|TRBJ2-7
TGCAGCGCAGGGACAGGGGCCAGGGCCTACGAGCAGTACTTC
CSAGTGARAYEQYF
>-|-|TRBV6-5|TRBJ1-2
TGTGCCAGCAGTTATGGCTCAAAAAGAGACTACACCTTC
CASSYGSKRDYTF
>-|-|TRBV4-1|TRBJ1-5
TGCGCCAGCAGCCAAACCGAAAACCAGGGTCCCAATCAGCCCCAGCATTTT
CASSQTENQGPNQPQHF
>-|-|TRBV12-3/TRBV12-4|TRBJ1-2
TGTGCCAGCGGCCCCCGGACAGTCGCTAGTGGCTACACCTTC
CASGPRTVASGYTF
>-|TRBD1|TRBV19|TRBJ1-1
TGTGCCAGTACCCGACAGGGAATCCCCATGAACACTGAAGCTTTCTTT
CASTRQGIPMNTEAFF
>-|-|TRBV5-1|TRBJ2-1
TGCGCCAGCAGCTTGGCCTTCGCTAGCCTGGCTAATGAGCAGTTCTTC
CASSLAFASLANEQFF
>-|-|TRBV20-1|TRBJ2-1
TGCAGTGCCTCGGGGAGCCACAATGAGCAGTTCTTC
CSASGSHNEQFF
>-|-|TRBV20-1|TRBJ1-1
TGCAGTGCTAGCCCCTCCTTTGGGCCGGGCACTGAAGCTTTCTTT
CSASPSFGPGTEAFF
>-|-|TRBV24-1|TRBJ2-5
TGTGCCACCAGTGACGTCGGGAGAGGTGGGGAGACCCAGTACTTC
CATSDVGRGGETQYF